This T cell receptor beta chain derives from a study of CD8 T cells in ankylosing spondylitis (TCRdb year 2017). In the study overall: To find TCR variants linked to disease, the study profiled T cell receptor beta repertoires in ankylosing spondylitis patients and healthy donors. Peripheral blood was sampled, and synovial fluid was also collected from ankylosing spondylitis patients. The full study cohort comprised 25 or so ankylosing spondylitis patients and about a hundred healthy donors.

Looking up the germline V gene (reference sequence) yields CDR1 SEHNR and CDR2 FQNEAQ. The CDR3 runs 14 amino acids, cysteine and phenylalanine included. This entry keeps only the CDR3 DNA: 42 bases, framed from base 1. V is pruned by 5 bases and J by 7 bases, leaving 11 bases of the junction without a gene match. Study-level results and caveats: Some of the motif variants had been reported before in the synovial fluid and blood of reactive arthritis patients, a finding that suggests common disease-initiation mechanisms. In peripheral blood, the disease-linked clones were found at relatively low frequencies and had a CD8+ phenotype. Blood from ankylosing spondylitis patients appeared to be characterized by a TCR beta motif made up of eight highly homologous amino acid variants. The disease-linked clones were reported as significantly enriched in matched synovial fluid samples from ankylosing spondylitis patients.

This clonotype came up a few times. This receptor's antigen is unknown. Within one base of it there is no much larger clone, and no base qualities were kept. The run used an Illumina HiSeq 2500. Quantitative 5'-RACE with molecular barcodes was used to prepare TCR beta libraries. On the authors' methods: A new computational method, built on a probabilistic model of VDJ rearrangement, was used to identify disease-linked TCR variants. The public reads were run again by TCRdb, first through fastp at Q25 and then through MiXCR, and only productive beta chains were kept. CDR3 protein duplicates are merged, each entry listing the most common genes and DNA. TCRdb, rather than the study authors, made the V and J calls. This sample has around 220,000 distinct CDR3 sequences in its table, and about a sixth of those were observed once. Jointly, the top ten make up approximately 46% of the sample.

The rearranged segments are TRBV7-9 and TRBJ2-7, with 7 bases matching TRBD2. The receptor was isolated from a male donor with ankylosing spondylitis. Sequencing input: blood, either unsorted or a sorted T cell fraction (not recorded which). The CDR3 in this case is CASSPRLGGGEQYF. The DNA sequence is as follows: TGTGCCAGCAGCCCTCGGCTGGGGGGGGGTGAGCAGTACTTC.